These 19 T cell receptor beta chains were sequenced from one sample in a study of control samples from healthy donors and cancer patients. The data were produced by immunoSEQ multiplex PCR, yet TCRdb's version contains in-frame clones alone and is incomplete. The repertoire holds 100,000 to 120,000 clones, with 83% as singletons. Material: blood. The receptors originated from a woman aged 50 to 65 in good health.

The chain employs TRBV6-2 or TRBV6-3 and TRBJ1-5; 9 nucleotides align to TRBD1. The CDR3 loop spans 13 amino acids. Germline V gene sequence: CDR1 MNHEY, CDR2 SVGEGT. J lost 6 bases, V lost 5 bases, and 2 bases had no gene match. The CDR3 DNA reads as TGTGCCAGCAGTACAGGGGGCTTTCAGCCCCAGCATTTT. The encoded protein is CASSTGGFQPQHF.

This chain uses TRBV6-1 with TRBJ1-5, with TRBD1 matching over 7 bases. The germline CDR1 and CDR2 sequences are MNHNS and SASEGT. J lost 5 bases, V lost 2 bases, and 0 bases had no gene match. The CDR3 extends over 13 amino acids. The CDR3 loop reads CASSETGDQPQHF. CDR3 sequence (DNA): TGTGCCAGCAGTGAAACAGGGGATCAGCCCCAGCATTTT.

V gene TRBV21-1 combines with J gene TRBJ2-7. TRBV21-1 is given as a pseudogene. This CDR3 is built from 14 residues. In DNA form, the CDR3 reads TGTGCCAGCACTTATACAGGGGAGGGCTACGAGCAGTACTTC. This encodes CASTYTGEGYEQYF.

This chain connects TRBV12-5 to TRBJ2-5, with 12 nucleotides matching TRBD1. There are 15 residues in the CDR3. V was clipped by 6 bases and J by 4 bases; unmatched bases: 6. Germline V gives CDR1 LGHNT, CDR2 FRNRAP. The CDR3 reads CASGRTGQGAETQYF. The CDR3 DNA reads TGTGCTAGTGGCCGCACGGGACAGGGGGCAGAGACCCAGTACTTC.

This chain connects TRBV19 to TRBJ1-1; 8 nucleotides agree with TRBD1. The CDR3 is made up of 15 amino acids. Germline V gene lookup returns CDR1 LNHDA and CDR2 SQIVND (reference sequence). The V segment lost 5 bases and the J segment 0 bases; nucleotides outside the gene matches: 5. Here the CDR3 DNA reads TGTGCCAGTAGTCTTTCAGGGGGCATGAACACTGAAGCTTTCTTT. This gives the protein CASSLSGGMNTEAFF.

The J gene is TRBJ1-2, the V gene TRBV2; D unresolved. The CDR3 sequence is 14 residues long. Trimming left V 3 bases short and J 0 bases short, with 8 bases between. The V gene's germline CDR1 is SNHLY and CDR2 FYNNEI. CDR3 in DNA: TGTGCCAGCAGTGATCCCACTGCTAACTATGGCTACACCTTC. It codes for CASSDPTANYGYTF.

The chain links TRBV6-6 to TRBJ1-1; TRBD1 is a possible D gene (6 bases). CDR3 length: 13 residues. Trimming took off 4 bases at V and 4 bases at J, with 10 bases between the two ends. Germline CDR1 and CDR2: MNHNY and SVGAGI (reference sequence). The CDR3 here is CASSLGAGTEAFF. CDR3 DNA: TGTGCCAGCAGTTTGGGGGCGGGCACTGAAGCTTTCTTT.

The CDR3 coding sequence is TGTGCCAGCAGCTTAGATCATCTGGGGGAGCCTAGCACAGATACGCAGTATTTT. Translation gives CASSLDHLGEPSTDTQYF. This sequence joins TRBV11-3 and TRBJ2-3; D tentatively reads TRBD1 or TRBD2 (5 bases each). Germline V gene lookup returns CDR1 SGHNT and CDR2 YENEEA. Deletions cut 0 bases from V and 0 bases from J, with 16 bases between. The CDR3 runs 18 residues.

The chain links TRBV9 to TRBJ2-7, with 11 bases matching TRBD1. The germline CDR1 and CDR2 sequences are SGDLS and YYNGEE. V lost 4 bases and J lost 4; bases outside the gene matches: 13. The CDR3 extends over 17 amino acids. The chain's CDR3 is CASSPDRGRISRYEQYF. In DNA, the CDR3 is TGTGCCAGCAGCCCGGACAGGGGGCGGATATCTAGATACGAGCAGTACTTC. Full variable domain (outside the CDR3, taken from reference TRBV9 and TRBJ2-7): DSGVTQTPKHLITATGQRVTLRCSPRSGDLSVYWYQQSLDQGLQFLIQYYNGEERAKGNILERFSAQQFPDLHSELNLSSLELGDSALYFCASSPDRGRISRYEQYFGPGTRLTVT.

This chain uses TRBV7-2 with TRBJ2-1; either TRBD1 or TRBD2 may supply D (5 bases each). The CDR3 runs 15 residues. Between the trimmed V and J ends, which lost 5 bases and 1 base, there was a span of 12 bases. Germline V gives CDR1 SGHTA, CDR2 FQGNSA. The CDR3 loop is CASSPGTFSYNEQFF. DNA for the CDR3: TGTGCCAGCAGCCCCGGGACGTTTTCCTACAATGAGCAGTTCTTC. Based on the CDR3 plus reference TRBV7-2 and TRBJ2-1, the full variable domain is GAGVSQSPSNKVTEKGKDVELRCDPISGHTALYWYRQSLGQGLEFLIYFQGNSAPDKSGLPSDRFSAERTGGSVSTLTIQRTQQEDSAVYLCASSPGTFSYNEQFFGPGTRLTVL.

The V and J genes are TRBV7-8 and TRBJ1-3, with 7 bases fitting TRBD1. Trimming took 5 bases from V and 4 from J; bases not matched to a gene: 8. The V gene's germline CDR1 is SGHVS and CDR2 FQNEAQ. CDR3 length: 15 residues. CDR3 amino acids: CASSRDRAIGNTIYF. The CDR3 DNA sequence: TGTGCCAGCAGCCGCGACAGGGCTATCGGAAACACCATATATTTT.

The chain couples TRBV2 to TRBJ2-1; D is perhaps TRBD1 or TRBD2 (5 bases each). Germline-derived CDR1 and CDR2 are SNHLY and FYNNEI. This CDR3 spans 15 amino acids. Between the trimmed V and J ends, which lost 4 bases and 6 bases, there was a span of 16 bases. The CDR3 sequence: CASSVRVGVANEQFF. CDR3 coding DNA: TGTGCCAGCAGTGTGAGGGTGGGGGTGGCCAATGAGCAGTTCTTC.

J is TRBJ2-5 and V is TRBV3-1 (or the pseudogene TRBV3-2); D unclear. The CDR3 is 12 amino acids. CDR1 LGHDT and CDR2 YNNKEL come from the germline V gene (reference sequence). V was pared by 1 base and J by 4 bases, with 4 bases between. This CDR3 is CASSQVSETQYF. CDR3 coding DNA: TGTGCCAGCAGCCAAGTGTCAGAGACCCAGTACTTC.

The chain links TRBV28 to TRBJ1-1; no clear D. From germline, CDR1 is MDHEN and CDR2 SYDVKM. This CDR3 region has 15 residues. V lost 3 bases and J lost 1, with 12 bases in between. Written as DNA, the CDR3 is TGTGCCAGCAGTTTCAGGAGGCAGACGAACACTGAAGCTTTCTTT. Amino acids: CASSFRRQTNTEAFF.

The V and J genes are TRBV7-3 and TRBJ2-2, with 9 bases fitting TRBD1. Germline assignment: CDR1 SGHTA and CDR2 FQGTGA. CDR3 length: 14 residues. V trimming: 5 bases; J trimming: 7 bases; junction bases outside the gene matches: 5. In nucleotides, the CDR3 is TGTGCCAGCAGCCCACAGGGGGCCGGCGGGGAGCTGTTTTTT. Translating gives CASSPQGAGGELFF.

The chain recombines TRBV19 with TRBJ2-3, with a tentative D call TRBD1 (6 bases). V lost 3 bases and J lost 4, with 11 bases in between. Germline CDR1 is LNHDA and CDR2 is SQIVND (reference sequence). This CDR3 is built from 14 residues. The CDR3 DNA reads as TGTGCCAGTAGTATGATACAGGGAGCAGATACGCAGTATTTT. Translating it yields CASSMIQGADTQYF.

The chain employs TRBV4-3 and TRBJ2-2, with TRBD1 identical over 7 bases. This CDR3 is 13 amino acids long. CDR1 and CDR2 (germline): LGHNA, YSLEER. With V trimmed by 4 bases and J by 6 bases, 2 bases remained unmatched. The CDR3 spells CASSPDRAGELFF. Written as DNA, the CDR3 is TGCGCCAGCAGCCCTGACAGGGCCGGGGAGCTGTTTTTT.

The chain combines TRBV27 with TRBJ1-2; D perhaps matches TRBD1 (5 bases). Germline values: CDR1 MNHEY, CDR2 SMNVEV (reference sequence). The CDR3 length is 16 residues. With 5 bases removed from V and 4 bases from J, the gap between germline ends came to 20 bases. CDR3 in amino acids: CASSPPPGRGTYGYTF. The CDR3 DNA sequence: TGTGCCAGCAGTCCCCCACCGGGACGCGGAACCTATGGCTACACCTTC.

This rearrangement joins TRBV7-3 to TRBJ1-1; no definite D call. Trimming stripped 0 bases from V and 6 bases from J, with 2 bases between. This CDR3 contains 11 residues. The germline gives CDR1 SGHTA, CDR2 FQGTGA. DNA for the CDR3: TGTGCCAGCAGCTTAACAGCTGAAGCTTTCTTT. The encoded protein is CASSLTAEAFF.